This T cell receptor beta chain derives from a study of siplizumab effects on memory and regulatory T cells. Whole-study findings and limits: Proliferating Tregs' suppressive function in siplizumab cultures went unconfirmed. The mapping of alloreactive clones to unstimulated subsets covered only a minor fraction of them.

Only in-frame clones appear in the TCRdb table, and some are missing; sequencing was by immunoSEQ multiplex PCR. The table includes some 9,900 clones, around 45% detected once. Cells from the mixed lymphocyte reaction underwent coculture for 6 days at 37 degrees C. This clone was counted only a few times. Its antigen remains unknown. This sequence originates from a human donor in good health; the cells came from an allogeneic mixed lymphocyte reaction. Sequenced sample: CFSE-low (dividing) CD8+ T cells sorted from an allogeneic mixed lymphocyte reaction.

CDR3 sequence: CASSQVGDIYNEQFF. CDR3 coding DNA: TGTGCCAGCAGCCAGGTCGGGGATATATACAATGAGCAGTTCTTC. The chain has TRBV7-9 and TRBJ2-1, with D possibly TRBD2 on 5 matching bases. CDR1 and CDR2 from the germline V gene are SEHNR and FQNEAQ (reference sequence). Trimming removed 5 bases at V and 4 bases at J, with 15 bases between. This CDR3 comprises 15 residues.